This T cell receptor (beta chain) was recovered during a study of metastatic and nonmetastatic thyroid tumors. Whole-study context: Repertoires were compared across blood and tumor or nodule tissue from malignant and benign thyroid patients. General study points: As reported, TCR beta diversity in blood and tumor was significantly higher in malignant thyroid tumors than in benign nodules.

In the original analysis: The distant-metastasis classifier for papillary thyroid cancer was built from CDR3 differences across clinicopathological groups. With MiXCR, TCRdb called clones anew from the PCR reads. It is TCRdb's table, rather than the study itself, that gives the V and J calls and clone size. The table shows about 24,000 clones, with approximately 20% occurring only once. This clone occurred many times. Antigen unknown. Trimming removed 4 bases from V and 7 bases from J; junction bases left unmatched: 3. CDR3 length: 14 residues. CDR1 and CDR2 (germline): LNHNV, YYDKDF (reference sequence). No patient received treatment before thyroid surgery.

The source of this sequence is a female donor with papillary thyroid cancer or a benign thyroid nodule (not recorded which). Some clones in this sample may be carry-over from other donors' samples. V is TRBV15 and J is TRBJ1-6, with 8 bases that match TRBD1. Sequenced input: blood. CDR3 loop: CATSTGQENSPLHF. The CDR3 DNA follows: TGTGCCACCAGCACGGGACAGGAGAATTCACCCCTCCACTTT.